Listed below are T cell receptor beta chains from one sample, sequenced in a study of regulatory T cells in long-lasting Graves disease. Using its own MiXCR run on the multiplex PCR reads, TCRdb lists one record per CDR3 protein. Altogether around 510,000 distinct CDR3 sequences are present, around 20% being singletons, with the ten largest covering about 8.3%. Sequencing used peripheral blood mononuclear cells (PBMCs), obtained when the disease was refractory, from a patient treated with antithyroid drugs. These receptors were taken from a female donor with Graves disease. The CDR3 runs from the conserved cysteine through the conserved F or W. The D gene is left open where the match is weak. Some rows have no size entry. The others give once, few or many, or a class for an expanded clone.

DNA	CDR3	D	size	V	J
TGTGCCAGCAGCTTGGGTGGGGCCGCAGCAGGGCAGCCCCAGCATTTT	CASSLGGAAAGQPQHF	.	few	TRBV11-2	TRBJ1-5
TGTGCCAGCTCACGAAATGGGGGTCGCCAAGAGACCCAGTACTTC	CASSRNGGRQETQYF	.	many	TRBV18	TRBJ2-5
TGTGCCAGCAGCCCGACGGATACAGGGGGCTCTCAGCCCCAGCATTTT	CASSPTDTGGSQPQHF	TRBD1	.	TRBV6-2/TRBV6-3	TRBJ1-5
TGTGCCTACTCACCCGGGAGGGACTACGAGCAGTACTTC	CAYSPGRDYEQYF	TRBD2	many	TRBV30	TRBJ2-7
TGCAGTGCTAGAGCTGGACTAGCGGAGAGCTCCTACAATGAGCAGTTCTTC	CSARAGLAESSYNEQFF	TRBD2	once	TRBV20-1	TRBJ2-1
TGTGCCAGCAGCCCCGCACTAGCGGGAGCGCACGGGGAGCTGTTTTTT	CASSPALAGAHGELFF	TRBD2	.	TRBV7-2	TRBJ2-2
TGCAGCGTCGGACTAGCGGGAATCCACGAGCAGTACTTC	CSVGLAGIHEQYF	TRBD2	few	TRBV29-1	TRBJ2-7
TGTGCCGGTTTTCAGGGGACTGAAGCTTTCTTT	CAGFQGTEAFF	.	.	TRBV30	TRBJ1-1
TGTGCCAGCAGTGAAGCCGGACAGGGGAGATCTTTCTTT	CASSEAGQGRSFF	TRBD1	.	TRBV25-1	TRBJ1-1
TGTGCCAGCTCACCGGGACAGGGTACTCAGCCCCAGCATTTT	CASSPGQGTQPQHF	TRBD1	few	TRBV18	TRBJ1-5
TGTGCCAGCAGTCCTGAGGCAGCGTTCTCCTACGAGCAGTACTTC	CASSPEAAFSYEQYF	.	.	TRBV6-1	TRBJ2-7
TGTGCCAGCAGTTTTATTTACAGTGAAGCTCTCTTT	CASSFIYSEALF	.	.	TRBV12-3/TRBV12-4	TRBJ1-1
TGTGCCAGCAGACATACACCGGGACCTTACGAGCAGTACTTC	CASRHTPGPYEQYF	.	many	TRBV2	TRBJ2-7
TGCAGTGCTACAGAACATGCCTACGAGCAGTACTTC	CSATEHAYEQYF	.	few	TRBV20-1	TRBJ2-7
TGTGCCATCGGGGGGCAGGGTGGCAACGAGCAGTACTTC	CAIGGQGGNEQYF	.	many	TRBV6-1	TRBJ2-7
TGTGCCAGCAGCTTTTTCTGGGCAGGGAACACCGGGGAGCTGTTTTTT	CASSFFWAGNTGELFF	.	many	TRBV7-8	TRBJ2-2
TGTGCCAGTAGTACAGACGGCAACTATGGCTACACCTTC	CASSTDGNYGYTF	.	many	TRBV19	TRBJ1-2
TGTGCCAGCAGCCGGGACACGGGCAATCAGCCCCAGCATTTT	CASSRDTGNQPQHF	.	many	TRBV2	TRBJ1-5
TGCAGTGTAGGTTGGGGTTCGAACGAGCAGTACTTC	CSVGWGSNEQYF	.	few	TRBV20-1	TRBJ2-7
TGTGCCAGCAGCTTATTCCGGGACAGCCTCACTGAAGCTTTCTTT	CASSLFRDSLTEAFF	TRBD1	few	TRBV5-4	TRBJ1-1
TGTGCCAGCAGTCGAAGGACTAGCGGGAGCTACGAGCAGTACTTC	CASSRRTSGSYEQYF	TRBD2	many	TRBV28	TRBJ2-7
TGTGCCAGCAGTTACGCGGGGCTCTATGGCTACACCTTC	CASSYAGLYGYTF	.	few	TRBV6-2/TRBV6-3	TRBJ1-2
TGTGCCTCACTGCCGGGGGGGAGCTCCTACGAGCAGTACTTC	CASLPGGSSYEQYF	TRBD2	many	TRBV6-2/TRBV6-3	TRBJ2-7
TGTGCCAGCAGACGACTAGCGGGGAGCACAGATACGCAGTATTTT	CASRRLAGSTDTQYF	TRBD2	.	TRBV6-1	TRBJ2-3
TGCGCCAGCAGCTTGGGGCTAGCGGGAGGCCCGACCTACAATGAGCAGTTCTTC	CASSLGLAGGPTYNEQFF	TRBD2	.	TRBV5-1	TRBJ2-1
TGTGCCAGCAGCTGGGACAGGTTCCAAGAGACCCAGTACTTC	CASSWDRFQETQYF	TRBD1	many	TRBV5-4	TRBJ2-5
TGTGCCAGCAGTTTCCCCGGGACAGGGGAGGGTAAACTGTTTTTT	CASSFPGTGEGKLFF	TRBD1	many	TRBV28	TRBJ1-4
TGTGCCAGCAGCTCGGGACTGGGGAGGTCGGAGACCCAGTACTTC	CASSSGLGRSETQYF	.	few	TRBV13	TRBJ2-5
TGTGCCAGCAGTCCGAGGGGGGATCGGCAGTACTTC	CASSPRGDRQYF	.	few	TRBV28	TRBJ2-7
TGTGCCAGCAGACCGACAGAACTAATGAACACTGAAGCTTTCTTT	CASRPTELMNTEAFF	.	many	TRBV6-1	TRBJ1-1
TGCAGTGCTAGAGATTCGGCGCACTCTGGAAACACCATATATTTT	CSARDSAHSGNTIYF	.	.	TRBV20-1	TRBJ1-3
TGCAGTGCTAGTACTACCTTTCTCCCGACTAGCCGTCCTTTCGAGCAGTACTTC	CSASTTFLPTSRPFEQYF	TRBD2	.	TRBV20-1	TRBJ2-7
TGTGCCACCAGTGATGATTCTGGGGGGAATCAGCCCCAGCATTTT	CATSDDSGGNQPQHF	.	.	TRBV24-1	TRBJ1-5
TGTGCCAGCAGTTTGTACACCGGGACAGGGCAAGAGGCTTTCTTT	CASSLYTGTGQEAFF	TRBD1	many	TRBV28	TRBJ1-1
TGTGCCAGCAGACTGGGGATGACTAATGAAAAACTGTTTTTT	CASRLGMTNEKLFF	.	.	TRBV27	TRBJ1-4
TGTGCCAGCGGAAACGGACTAGCGGACCTCTACGAGCAGTACTTC	CASGNGLADLYEQYF	TRBD2	many	TRBV6-1	TRBJ2-7
TGTGCCAGCAGTTCACCAGGGGGCGCTGGGGCCAACGTCCTGACTTTC	CASSSPGGAGANVLTF	TRBD1	many	TRBV12-3/TRBV12-4	TRBJ2-6
TGTGCCAGCAGTTACTCGGACTACCTCACCTACGAGCAGTACTTC	CASSYSDYLTYEQYF	.	many	TRBV6-5	TRBJ2-7
TGTGCCAGCAGGTGGGGACTATCCGGAACGGAGCAGTTCTTC	CASRWGLSGTEQFF	TRBD2	.	TRBV12-3/TRBV12-4	TRBJ2-1
TGTGCCAGCAGCTTGGCCCCCCAGGGGGCGAACACCGGGGAGCTGTTTTTT	CASSLAPQGANTGELFF	TRBD1	few	TRBV28	TRBJ2-2
TGTGCCAGCAGCCGCTTATACGAGCAGTACTTC	CASSRLYEQYF	.	many	TRBV6-2/TRBV6-3	TRBJ2-7
TGCAGTGCTAGAGATGTCGGTACTACCTACGAGCAGTACTTC	CSARDVGTTYEQYF	.	.	TRBV20-1	TRBJ2-7
TGTGCCAGCAGAACGCTGCTCGTGTTCACCGGGGAGCTGTTTTTT	CASRTLLVFTGELFF	.	many	TRBV27	TRBJ2-2
TGTGCCAGCAGTCTAGGACAGGGTGGGGAGCTCTCTGGGGCCAACGTCCTGACTTTC	CASSLGQGGELSGANVLTF	TRBD1	many	TRBV28	TRBJ2-6
TGTGCCAGCAGTTCGGACAGGGGAGGCACCGGGGAGCTGTTTTTT	CASSSDRGGTGELFF	TRBD1	.	TRBV12-3/TRBV12-4	TRBJ2-2
TGCAGTGCTAGAGATCTGCAGGGATCCTACAATGAGCAGTTCTTC	CSARDLQGSYNEQFF	.	.	TRBV20-1	TRBJ2-1
TGTGCCAGTAGCCTAAGACCGGGACTCAACTCCTACGAGCAGTACTTC	CASSLRPGLNSYEQYF	.	few	TRBV19	TRBJ2-7
TGTGCCAGCAGTGTCAGGTCCATCAGGGGCTACACCTTC	CASSVRSIRGYTF	.	many	TRBV2	TRBJ1-2
TGTGCCAGCAGTTCACGAGCCGACGGTGATGCAGATACGCAGTATTTT	CASSSRADGDADTQYF	.	once	TRBV27	TRBJ2-3
TGTGCCAGCAGCCCGTCGGACAGGGGGAACACTGAAGCTTTCTTT	CASSPSDRGNTEAFF	TRBD1	.	TRBV3-1	TRBJ1-1
TGTGCCAGCAGCCAAGATCGAAGGGACAGGGGATTGGGAGAAAAACTGTTTTTT	CASSQDRRDRGLGEKLFF	TRBD1	many	TRBV3-1	TRBJ1-4
TGTGCCAGCAGTTGGACAGCCTCCAACACCGGGGAGCTGTTTTTT	CASSWTASNTGELFF	.	few	TRBV28	TRBJ2-2
TGTGCCATCAGTGCAGGAGGAGGGGGCGTGGGTGGCTACACCTTC	CAISAGGGGVGGYTF	TRBD1	few	TRBV10-3	TRBJ1-2
TGTGCCATCAGTGAGGGCGCGGGAGCCTCAGATACGCAGTATTTT	CAISEGAGASDTQYF	TRBD2	few	TRBV10-3	TRBJ2-3